This T cell receptor (beta chain) was found in a study of T cell responses to AZD1222 COVID-19 vaccine. Study context: Pooled together were second doses at about 4 or about 12 weeks.

Regarding this clone: Its antigen is as yet unknown.

General study findings and limits: In a largely white British group with more females than males, clonal diversity was possibly underestimated. Spike was spanned by vaccine-associated CD4 TCRs, with dominance at 160-218 and 743-854. Repertoire sampling happened only post peak T cell response.

Produced via immunoSEQ multiplex PCR; TCRdb's table is partial and in-frame only. The table records around 110,000 clones, around 88% of them present only once. Sequenced material: peripheral blood, taken on day 0 of AZD1222 vaccination. The receptor comes from an adult in good health.

The CDR3 DNA reads as TGTGCCAGCAGCTTAGTATGGGGGGGCTCCTACAATGAGCAGTTCTTC. This codes for CASSLVWGGSYNEQFF. This chain uses TRBV7-8 with TRBJ2-1; TRBD2 matches 7 bases. From germline, CDR1 is SGHVS and CDR2 FQNEAQ. CDR3 size: 16 residues. V trimming: 1 base; J trimming: 0 bases; junction bases outside the gene matches: 3.